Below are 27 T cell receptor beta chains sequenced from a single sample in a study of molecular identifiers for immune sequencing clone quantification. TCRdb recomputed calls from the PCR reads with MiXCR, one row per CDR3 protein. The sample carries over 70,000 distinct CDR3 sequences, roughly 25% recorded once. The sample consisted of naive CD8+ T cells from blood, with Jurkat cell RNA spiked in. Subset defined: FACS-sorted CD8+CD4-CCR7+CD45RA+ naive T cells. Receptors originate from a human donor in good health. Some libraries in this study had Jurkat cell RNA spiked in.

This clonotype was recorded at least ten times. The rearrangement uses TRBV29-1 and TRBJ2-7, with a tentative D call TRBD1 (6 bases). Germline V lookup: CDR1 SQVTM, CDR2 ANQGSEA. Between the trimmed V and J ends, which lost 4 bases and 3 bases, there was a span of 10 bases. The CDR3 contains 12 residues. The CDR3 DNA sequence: TGCAGCGTTGGACAGGCGAACTACGAGCAGTACTTC. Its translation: CSVGQANYEQYF.

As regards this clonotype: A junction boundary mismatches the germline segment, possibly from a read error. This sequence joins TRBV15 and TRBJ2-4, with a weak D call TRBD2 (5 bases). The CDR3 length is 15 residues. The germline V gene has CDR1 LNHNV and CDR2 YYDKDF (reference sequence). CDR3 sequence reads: CGTSSQRDSKNIQYF. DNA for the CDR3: TGTGGCACCAGCAGCCAGAGGGATTCCAAAAACATTCAGTACTTC.

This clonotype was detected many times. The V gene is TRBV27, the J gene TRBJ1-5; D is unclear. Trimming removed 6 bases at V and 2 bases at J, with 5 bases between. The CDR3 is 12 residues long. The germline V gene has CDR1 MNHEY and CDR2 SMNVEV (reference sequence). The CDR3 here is CASRAGNQPQHF. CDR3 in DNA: TGTGCCAGCAGAGCCGGCAATCAGCCCCAGCATTTT.

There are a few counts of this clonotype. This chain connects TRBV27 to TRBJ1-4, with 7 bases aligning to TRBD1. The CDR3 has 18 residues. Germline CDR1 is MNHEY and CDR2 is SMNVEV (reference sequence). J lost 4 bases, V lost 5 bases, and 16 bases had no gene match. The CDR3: CASSPLSRDRYLNEKLFF. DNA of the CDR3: TGTGCCAGCAGTCCCCTCTCCCGGGACAGATACCTTAATGAAAAACTGTTTTTT.

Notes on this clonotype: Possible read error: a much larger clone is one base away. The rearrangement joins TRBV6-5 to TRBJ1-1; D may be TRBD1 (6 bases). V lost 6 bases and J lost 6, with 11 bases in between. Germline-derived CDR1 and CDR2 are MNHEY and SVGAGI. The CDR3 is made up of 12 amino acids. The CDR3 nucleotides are TGTGCCAGCAGAGGACAGAGGGCTGAAGCTTTCTTT. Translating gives CASRGQRAEAFF.

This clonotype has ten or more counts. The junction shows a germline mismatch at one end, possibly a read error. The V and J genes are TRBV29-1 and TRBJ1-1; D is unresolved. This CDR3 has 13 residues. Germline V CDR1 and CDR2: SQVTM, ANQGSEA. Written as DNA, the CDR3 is TGCAGCGTTGAAGATCTTGTAGACACAGAAGCTTTCTTT. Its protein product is CSVEDLVDTEAFF.

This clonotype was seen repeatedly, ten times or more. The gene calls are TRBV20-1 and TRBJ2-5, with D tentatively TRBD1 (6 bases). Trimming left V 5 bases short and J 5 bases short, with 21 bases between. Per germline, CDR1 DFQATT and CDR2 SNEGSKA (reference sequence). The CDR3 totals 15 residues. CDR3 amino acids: CSARSQTGTMETQYF. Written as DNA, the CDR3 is TGCAGTGCTCGAAGTCAAACAGGGACGATGGAGACCCAGTACTTC.

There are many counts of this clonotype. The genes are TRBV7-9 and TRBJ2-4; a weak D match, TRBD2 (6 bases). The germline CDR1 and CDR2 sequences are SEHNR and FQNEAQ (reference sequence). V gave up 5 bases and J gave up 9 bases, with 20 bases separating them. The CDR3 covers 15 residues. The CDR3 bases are TGTGCCAGCAGCACCGGGACTCCCCTCCCGGTCATTCAGTACTTC. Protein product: CASSTGTPLPVIQYF.

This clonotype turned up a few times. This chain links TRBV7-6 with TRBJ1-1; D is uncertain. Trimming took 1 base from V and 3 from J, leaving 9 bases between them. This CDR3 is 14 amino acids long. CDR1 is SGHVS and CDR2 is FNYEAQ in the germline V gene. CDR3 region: CASSLEAVHTEAFF. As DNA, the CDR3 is TGTGCCAGCAGCTTAGAGGCAGTTCACACTGAAGCTTTCTTT.

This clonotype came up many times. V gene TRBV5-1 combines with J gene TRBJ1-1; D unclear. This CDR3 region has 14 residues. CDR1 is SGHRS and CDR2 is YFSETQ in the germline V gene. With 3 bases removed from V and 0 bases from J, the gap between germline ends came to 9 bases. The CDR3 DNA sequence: TGCGCCAGCAGCTCCGACGTATTGAACACTGAAGCTTTCTTT. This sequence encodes CASSSDVLNTEAFF.

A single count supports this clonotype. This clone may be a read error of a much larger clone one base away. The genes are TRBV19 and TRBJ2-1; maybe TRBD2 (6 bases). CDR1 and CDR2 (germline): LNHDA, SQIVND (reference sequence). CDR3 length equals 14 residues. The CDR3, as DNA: TGTGCCAGTAGTATAGTCGGGGGTTACAATGAGCGGTTCTTC. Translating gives CASSIVGGYNERFF.

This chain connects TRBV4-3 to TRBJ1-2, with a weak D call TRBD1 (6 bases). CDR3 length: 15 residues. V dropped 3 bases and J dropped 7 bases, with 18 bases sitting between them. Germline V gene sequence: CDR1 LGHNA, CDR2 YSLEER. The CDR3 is CASSQAIGGEFGYTF. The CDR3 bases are TGCGCCAGCAGCCAGGCCATAGGGGGAGAATTTGGCTACACCTTC.

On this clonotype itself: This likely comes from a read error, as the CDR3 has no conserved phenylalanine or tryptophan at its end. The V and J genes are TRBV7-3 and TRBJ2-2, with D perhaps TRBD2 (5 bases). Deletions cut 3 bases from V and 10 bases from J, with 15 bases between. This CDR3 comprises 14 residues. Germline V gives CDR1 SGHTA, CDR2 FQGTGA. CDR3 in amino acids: CASSFASSPVELFL. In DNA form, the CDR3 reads TGTGCCAGCAGCTTCGCTAGCAGCCCCGTGGAGCTGTTTCTT.

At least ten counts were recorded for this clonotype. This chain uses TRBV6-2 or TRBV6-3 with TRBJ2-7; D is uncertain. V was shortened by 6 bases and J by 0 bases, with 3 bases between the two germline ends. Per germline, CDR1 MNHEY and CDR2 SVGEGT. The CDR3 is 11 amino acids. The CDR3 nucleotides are TGTGCCAGCAGCCGCTCCTACGAGCAGTACTTC. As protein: CASSRSYEQYF.

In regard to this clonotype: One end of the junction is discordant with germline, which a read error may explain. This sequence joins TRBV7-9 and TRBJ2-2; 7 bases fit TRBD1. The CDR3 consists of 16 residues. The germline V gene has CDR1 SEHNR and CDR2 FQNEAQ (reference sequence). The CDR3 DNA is TGTGCCAGCAGCCCAGAAGCCCCAGGGGGAATCGGGGAGCTGTGTTTT. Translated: CASSPEAPGGIGELCF.

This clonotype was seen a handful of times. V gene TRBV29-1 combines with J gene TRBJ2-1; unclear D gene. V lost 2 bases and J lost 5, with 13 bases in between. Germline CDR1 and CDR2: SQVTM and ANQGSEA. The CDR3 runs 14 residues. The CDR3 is CSVELGMWDNEQFF. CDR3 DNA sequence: TGCAGCGTTGAATTGGGGATGTGGGACAATGAGCAGTTCTTC.

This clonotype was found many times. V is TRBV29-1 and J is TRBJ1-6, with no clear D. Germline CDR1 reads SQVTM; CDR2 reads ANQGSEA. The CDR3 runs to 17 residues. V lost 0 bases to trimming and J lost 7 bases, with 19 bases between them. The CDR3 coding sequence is TGCAGCGTTGAAGATCTTAGGCCGTGGGTGGTGAATTCACCCCTCCACTTT. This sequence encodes CSVEDLRPWVVNSPLHF.

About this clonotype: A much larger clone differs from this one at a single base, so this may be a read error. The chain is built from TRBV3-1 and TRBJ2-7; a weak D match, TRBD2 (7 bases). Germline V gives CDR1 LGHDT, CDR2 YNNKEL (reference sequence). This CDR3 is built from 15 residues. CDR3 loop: CASSPGRGAAYERYF. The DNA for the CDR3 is TGTGCCAGCAGCCCGGGACGGGGGGCCGCCTACGAGCGGTACTTC.

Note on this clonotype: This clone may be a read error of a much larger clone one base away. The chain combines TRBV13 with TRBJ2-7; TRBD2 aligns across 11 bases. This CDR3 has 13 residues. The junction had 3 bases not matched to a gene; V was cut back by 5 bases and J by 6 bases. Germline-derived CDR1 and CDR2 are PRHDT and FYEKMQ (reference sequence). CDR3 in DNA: TGTGCCAGCAGCCCACTAGCGGGAGCCGAGCAGTACTTC. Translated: CASSPLAGAEQYF. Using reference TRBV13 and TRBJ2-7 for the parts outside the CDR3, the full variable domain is AAGVIQSPRHLIKEKRETATLKCYPIPRHDTVYWYQQGPGQDPQFLISFYEKMQSDKGSIPDRFSAQQFSDYHSELNMSSLELGDSALYFCASSPLAGAEQYFGPGTRLTVT.

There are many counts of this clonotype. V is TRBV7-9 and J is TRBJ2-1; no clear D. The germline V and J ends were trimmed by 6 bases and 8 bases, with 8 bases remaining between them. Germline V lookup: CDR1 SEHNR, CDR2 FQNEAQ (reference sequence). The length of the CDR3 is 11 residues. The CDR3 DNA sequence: TGTGCCAGCAGAACGTCGGATGAGCAGTTCTTC. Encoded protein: CASRTSDEQFF. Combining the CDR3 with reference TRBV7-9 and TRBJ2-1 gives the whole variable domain DTGVSQNPRHKITKRGQNVTFRCDPISEHNRLYWYRQTLGQGPEFLTYFQNEAQLEKSRLLSDRFSAERPKGSFSTLEIQRTEQGDSAMYLCASRTSDEQFFGPGTRLTVL.

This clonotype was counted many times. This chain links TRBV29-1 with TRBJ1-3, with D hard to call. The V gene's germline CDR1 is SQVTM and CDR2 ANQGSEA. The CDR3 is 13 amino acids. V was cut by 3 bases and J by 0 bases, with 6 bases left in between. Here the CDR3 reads CSVEVNSGNTIYF. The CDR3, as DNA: TGCAGCGTTGAGGTGAACTCTGGAAACACCATATATTTT.

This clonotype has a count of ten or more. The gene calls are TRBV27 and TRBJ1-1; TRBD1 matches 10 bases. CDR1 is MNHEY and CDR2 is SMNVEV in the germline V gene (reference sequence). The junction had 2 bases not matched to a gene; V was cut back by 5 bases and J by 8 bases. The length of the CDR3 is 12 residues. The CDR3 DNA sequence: TGTGCCAGCAGTAAGACAGGGGGCGAAGCTTTCTTT. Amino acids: CASSKTGGEAFF.

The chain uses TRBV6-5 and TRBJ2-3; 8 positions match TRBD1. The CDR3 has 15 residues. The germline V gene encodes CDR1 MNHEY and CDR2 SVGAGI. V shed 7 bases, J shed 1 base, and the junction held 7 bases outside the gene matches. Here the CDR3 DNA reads TGTGCCAGCATTAGGGGCAGGGGGCGCACAGATACGCAGTATTTT. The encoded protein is CASIRGRGRTDTQYF.

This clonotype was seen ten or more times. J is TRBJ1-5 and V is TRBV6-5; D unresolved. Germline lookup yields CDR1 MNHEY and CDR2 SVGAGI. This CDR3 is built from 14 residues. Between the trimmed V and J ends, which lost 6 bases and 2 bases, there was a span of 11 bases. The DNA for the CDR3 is TGTGCCAGCAGGGAGCGGAGGGGCAATCAGCCCCAGCATTTT. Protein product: CASRERRGNQPQHF.

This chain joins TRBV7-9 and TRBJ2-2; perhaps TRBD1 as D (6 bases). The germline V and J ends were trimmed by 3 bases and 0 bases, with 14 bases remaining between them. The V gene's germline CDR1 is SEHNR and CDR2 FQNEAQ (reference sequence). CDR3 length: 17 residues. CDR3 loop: CASSFSPGQTNTGELFF. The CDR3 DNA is TGTGCCAGCAGCTTTAGTCCGGGACAAACGAACACCGGGGAGCTGTTTTTT.

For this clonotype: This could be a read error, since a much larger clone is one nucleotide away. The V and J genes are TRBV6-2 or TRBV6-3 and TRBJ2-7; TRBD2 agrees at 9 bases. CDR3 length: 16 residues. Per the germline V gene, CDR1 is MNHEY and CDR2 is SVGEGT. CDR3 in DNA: TGTGCCAGCAGTACGTCCCTTTCGATAGCGGGAGTTGAGCTGTACTTC. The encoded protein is CASSTSLSIAGVELYF.

The CDR3 here is CASSVVPDEQFF. In DNA form, the CDR3 reads TGTGCCAGCAGCGTAGTACCCGATGAGCAGTTCTTC. V and J are TRBV9 and TRBJ2-1; D unclear. V was trimmed by 0 bases and J by 8 bases, leaving 6 bases between them. The germline V gene encodes CDR1 SGDLS and CDR2 YYNGEE. The CDR3 is 12 amino acids.